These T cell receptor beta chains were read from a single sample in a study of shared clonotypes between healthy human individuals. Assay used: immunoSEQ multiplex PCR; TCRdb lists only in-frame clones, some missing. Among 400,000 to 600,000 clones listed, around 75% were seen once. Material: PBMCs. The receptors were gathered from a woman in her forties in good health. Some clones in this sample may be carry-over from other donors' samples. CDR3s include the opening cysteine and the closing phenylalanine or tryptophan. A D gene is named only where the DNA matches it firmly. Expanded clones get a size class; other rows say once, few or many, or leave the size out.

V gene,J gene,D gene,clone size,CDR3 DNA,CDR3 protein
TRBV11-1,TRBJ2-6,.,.,TGTGCCACCGGACTCCCTGGGGCCAACGTCCTGACTTTC,CATGLPGANVLTF
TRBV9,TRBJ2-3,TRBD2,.,TGTGCCAGCAGCCCACTAGCGGGAGGGCCCACAGATACGCAGTATTTT,CASSPLAGGPTDTQYF
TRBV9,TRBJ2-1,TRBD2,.,TGTGCCAGCAGCGTAGGGACTAGCGGGAACTTGTACAATGAGCAGTTCTTC,CASSVGTSGNLYNEQFF
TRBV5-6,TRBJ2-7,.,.,TGTGCCAGCAGCTTGGGAGGTGGGGGAGAGGGAGAGCAGTACTTC,CASSLGGGGEGEQYF
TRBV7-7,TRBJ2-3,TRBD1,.,TGTGCCAGCAGCTTAGGGACAGGGTTAAATACGCAGTATTTT,CASSLGTGLNTQYF
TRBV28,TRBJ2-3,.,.,TGTGCCAGCAGCGGGACTTTCATCACAGATACGCAGTATTTT,CASSGTFITDTQYF
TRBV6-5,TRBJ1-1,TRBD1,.,TGTGCCAGCAGTAAACAGGGGTTGAACACTGAAGCTTTCTTT,CASSKQGLNTEAFF
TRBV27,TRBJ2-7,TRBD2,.,TGTGCCAGCAGTCCACGACTAGCGGGAGTAGGCGAGCAGTACTTC,CASSPRLAGVGEQYF
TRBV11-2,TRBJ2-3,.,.,TGTGCCAGCAGCTTAGACGGCGCAGGGGCAGATACGCAGTATTTT,CASSLDGAGADTQYF
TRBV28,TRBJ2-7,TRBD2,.,TGTGCCAGCAGTCGTCACAGGGGACTAGCGAAGTACGAGCAGTACTTC,CASSRHRGLAKYEQYF
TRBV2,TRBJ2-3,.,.,TGTGCCAGCAGTGCCAGCGGTGGGGGGACAGATACGCAGTATTTT,CASSASGGGTDTQYF
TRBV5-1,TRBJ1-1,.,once,TGCGCCAGCAGCTTGGCGGAGCGAGAGAACACTGAAGCTTTCTTT,CASSLAERENTEAFF
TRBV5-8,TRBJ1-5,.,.,TGTGCCAGCAGCTTCAGGGATCAGCCCCAGCATTTT,CASSFRDQPQHF
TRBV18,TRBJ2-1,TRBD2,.,TGTGCCAGCTCACGACTAGCGTTGGCGTCCTACAATGAGCAGTTCTTC,CASSRLALASYNEQFF
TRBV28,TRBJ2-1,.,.,TGTGCCAGCGGCGGAATAGTTCATGAGCAGTTCTTC,CASGGIVHEQFF
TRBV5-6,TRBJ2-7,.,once,TGTGCCAGCAGCTTGGCCCCGCTCTACTACGAGCAGTACTTC,CASSLAPLYYEQYF
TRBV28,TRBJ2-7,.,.,TGTGCCAGCAGCCCAAGGGTGGGGGCAAGGTTCTACGAGCAGTACTTC,CASSPRVGARFYEQYF
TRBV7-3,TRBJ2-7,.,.,TGTGCCAGGTGGTGGGGTTACGAGCAGTACTTC,CARWWGYEQYF
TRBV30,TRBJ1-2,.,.,TGTGCCTGGAGTGATTCCACTAACTATGGCTACACCTTC,CAWSDSTNYGYTF
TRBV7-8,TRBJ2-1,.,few,TGTGCCAGCAGCTTAGGAGTGCAGGGAAGCTCCTACAATGAGCAGTTCTTC,CASSLGVQGSSYNEQFF
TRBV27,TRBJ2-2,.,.,TGTGCCAGCAGTTTGTACTCCCACGACACCGGGGAGCTGTTTTTT,CASSLYSHDTGELFF
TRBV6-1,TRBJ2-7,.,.,TGTGCCAGCAGCGCTGACAGGTCTTGGCAGTACTTC,CASSADRSWQYF
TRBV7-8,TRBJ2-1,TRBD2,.,TGTGCCAGCAGCTTAGTGGTACCTAGCGGAAACAATGAGCAGTTCTTC,CASSLVVPSGNNEQFF
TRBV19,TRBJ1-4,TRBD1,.,TGTGCCAGTAGTATAGTTGGGGACAGAAATGAAAAACTGTTTTTT,CASSIVGDRNEKLFF
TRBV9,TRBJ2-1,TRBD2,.,TGTGCCAGCAGCGTAGTGTCTAGCGGAGCCTACAATGAGCAGTTCTTC,CASSVVSSGAYNEQFF
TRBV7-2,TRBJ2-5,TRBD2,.,TGTGCCAGCAGTCCTCCCAGCGGGAGAGAGACCCAGTACTTC,CASSPPSGRETQYF
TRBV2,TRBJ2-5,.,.,TGTGCCAGCAGTGAATCCGGGACCCAGTACTTC,CASSESGTQYF
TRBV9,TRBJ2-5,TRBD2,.,TGTGCCAGCAGCGTAGTCGGCGGGAGGGGTGAGACCCAGTACTTC,CASSVVGGRGETQYF
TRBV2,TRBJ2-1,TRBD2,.,TGTGCCAGCACCTACAGATCCGGGACTAGCGGATACAATGAGCAGTTCTTC,CASTYRSGTSGYNEQFF
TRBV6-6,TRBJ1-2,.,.,TGTGCCAGCAGTTACTCTCCGGGGCTGGATGGCTACACCTTC,CASSYSPGLDGYTF
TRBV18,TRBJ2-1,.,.,TGTGCCAGCTCACTTACCCGGGGAAATCGGAATGAGCAGTTCTTC,CASSLTRGNRNEQFF
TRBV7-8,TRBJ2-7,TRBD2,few,TGTGCCAGCAGCTTAGGGAGTAGCGGGACCGAGCAGTACTTC,CASSLGSSGTEQYF
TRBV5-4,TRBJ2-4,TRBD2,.,TGCGCCAGCAGCCAAGATAGGGCGGGAGGGCCTGTCTTC,CASSQDRAGGPVF
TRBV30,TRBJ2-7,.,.,TGTGCCTGGAGTGTAGGATACGAGCAGTACTTC,CAWSVGYEQYF
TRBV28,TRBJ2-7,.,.,TGTGCCAGCAGTTTGATTGGAGGGGACTACGAGCAGTACTTC,CASSLIGGDYEQYF
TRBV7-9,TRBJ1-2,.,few,TGTGCCAGCAGCTTAGCTGGGGTGGATGGCTACACCTTC,CASSLAGVDGYTF
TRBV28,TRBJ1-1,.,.,TGTGCCAGCAGTCTCGGACACCTCACTGAAGCTTTCTTT,CASSLGHLTEAFF
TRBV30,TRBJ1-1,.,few,TGTGCCTGGAAATACCAGAGGGACACTGAAGCTTTCTTT,CAWKYQRDTEAFF
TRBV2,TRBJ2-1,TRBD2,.,TGTGCCAGCAGTGGACTAGCGTGGTACAATGAGCAGTTCTTC,CASSGLAWYNEQFF
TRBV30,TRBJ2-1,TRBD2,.,TGTGCCTGGAGTGTAGATGTCGGACTAGCGGGAGACAATGAGCAGTTCTTC,CAWSVDVGLAGDNEQFF
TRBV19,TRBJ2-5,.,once,TGTGCCAGTAGTAGCCCCTTTGGGGGGACCGCAGAGACCCAGTACTTC,CASSSPFGGTAETQYF
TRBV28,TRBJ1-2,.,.,TGTGCCAGCAGTGTGACAGTGCTTCCAAGCTATGGCTACACCTTC,CASSVTVLPSYGYTF